This T cell receptor (beta chain) was identified during a study of blood T cell repertoires in COVID-19. This CDR3 contains 15 residues. Germline V CDR1 and CDR2: SGHAT, FQDESV (reference sequence). V dropped 7 bases and J dropped 3 bases, with 16 bases sitting between them. The method was immunoSEQ multiplex PCR; TCRdb's version includes in-frame clones alone and lacks a portion of them. In the table there are over 300,000 clones, around 91% of which are singletons. The rearrangement joins TRBV11-1 to TRBJ2-1, with D maybe TRBD2 (6 bases). The sequencing input was peripheral blood. The clonotype originates from a man aged 18 to 30 with active or convalescent COVID-19. The CDR3 region is CASTPGDSGYNEQFF. CDR3 DNA: TGTGCCAGCACCCCGGGGGACTCTGGCTACAATGAGCAGTTCTTC.